These 4 T cell receptor beta chains share one sample of origin, sequenced in a study of control samples from healthy donors and cancer patients. Sequencing used immunoSEQ multiplex PCR; TCRdb keeps in-frame clones, though not all of them. The sample contains 130,000 or so clones, more than 80% of which appear only once. Sequenced: blood. Receptors originate from a man aged 18 to 30 in good health.

The rearrangement joins TRBV4-3 to TRBJ2-7; D uncertain. From germline, CDR1 is LGHNA and CDR2 YSLEER. With 0 bases removed from V and 6 bases from J, the gap between germline ends came to 9 bases. The CDR3 covers 13 residues. The CDR3 protein is CASSQDFGREQYF. CDR3 DNA: TGCGCCAGCAGCCAAGATTTCGGCCGCGAGCAGTACTTC.

This clone was detected once. The rearrangement links TRBV4-3 to TRBJ1-2; D remains ambiguous. CDR1 is LGHNA and CDR2 is YSLEER in the germline V gene. The CDR3 sequence is 13 residues long. The V and J ends lost 0 bases and 5 bases respectively, with 7 bases between them. Here the CDR3 DNA reads TGCGCCAGCAGCCAAGATAGCGGGTATGGCTACACCTTC. Protein product: CASSQDSGYGYTF.

The chain uses TRBV7-2 and TRBJ1-6; D might be TRBD1 (5 bases). The CDR3 is 16 residues long. CDR1 and CDR2 from the germline V gene are SGHTA and FQGNSA. Deletions cut 4 bases from V and 7 bases from J, with 17 bases between. The CDR3 sequence is CASSSSAGLINSPLHF. The CDR3 bases are TGTGCCAGCAGCTCCTCGGCGGGGCTAATCAATTCACCCCTCCACTTT.

This chain uses TRBV5-1 with TRBJ1-1; D not resolved. V dropped 4 bases and J dropped 0 bases, with 13 bases sitting between them. CDR1 and CDR2 (germline): SGHRS, YFSETQ. The CDR3 extends over 15 amino acids. The CDR3 sequence: CASSGPDSMNTEAFF. In nucleotides, the CDR3 is TGCGCCAGCAGCGGGCCGGACTCTATGAACACTGAAGCTTTCTTT.